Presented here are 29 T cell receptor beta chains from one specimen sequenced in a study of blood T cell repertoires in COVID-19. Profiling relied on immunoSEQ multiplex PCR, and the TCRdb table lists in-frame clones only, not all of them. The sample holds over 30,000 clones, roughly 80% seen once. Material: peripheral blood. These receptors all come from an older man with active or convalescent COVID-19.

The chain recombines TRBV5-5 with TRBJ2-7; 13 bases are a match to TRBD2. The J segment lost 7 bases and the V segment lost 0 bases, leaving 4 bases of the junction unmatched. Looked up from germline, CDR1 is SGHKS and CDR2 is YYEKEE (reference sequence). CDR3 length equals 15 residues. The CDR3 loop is CASSLAGLAGLEQYF. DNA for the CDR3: TGTGCCAGCAGCTTGGCGGGACTAGCGGGACTAGAGCAGTACTTC. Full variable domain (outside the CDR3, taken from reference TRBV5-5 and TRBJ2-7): DAGVTQSPTHLIKTRGQQVTLRCSPISGHKSVSWYQQVLGQGPQFIFQYYEKEERGRGNFPDRFSARQFPNYSSELNVNALLLGDSALYLCASSLAGLAGLEQYFGPGTRLTVT.

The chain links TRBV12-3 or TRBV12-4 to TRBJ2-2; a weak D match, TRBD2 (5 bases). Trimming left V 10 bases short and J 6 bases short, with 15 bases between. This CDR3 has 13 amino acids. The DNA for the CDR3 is TGTGCCACCCGGACTGGTTCACCCGGGGAGCTGTTTTTT. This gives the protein CATRTGSPGELFF.

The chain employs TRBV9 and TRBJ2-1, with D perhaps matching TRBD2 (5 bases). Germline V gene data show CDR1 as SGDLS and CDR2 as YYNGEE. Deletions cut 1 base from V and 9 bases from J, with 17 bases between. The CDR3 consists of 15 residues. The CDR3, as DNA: TGTGCCAGCAGCGTAATTGGTTCTCCACGGGGTGAGCAGTTCTTC. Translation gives CASSVIGSPRGEQFF.

In DNA form, the CDR3 reads TGTGCCAGCACGAGAGATAGCGGTCAGCCCCAGCATTTT. Its protein product is CASTRDSGQPQHF. The chain carries TRBV6-5 and TRBJ1-5; no definite D call. The CDR3 length is 13 residues. Trimming left V 7 bases short and J 6 bases short, with 13 bases between. CDR1 and CDR2 from the germline V gene are MNHEY and SVGAGI.

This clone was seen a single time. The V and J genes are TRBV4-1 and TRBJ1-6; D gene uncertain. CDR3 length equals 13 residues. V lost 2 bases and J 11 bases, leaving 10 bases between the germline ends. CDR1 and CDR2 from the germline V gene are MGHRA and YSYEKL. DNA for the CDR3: TGCGCCAGCAGCCAACGGGCGGGGACACCCCTCCACTTT. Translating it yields CASSQRAGTPLHF.

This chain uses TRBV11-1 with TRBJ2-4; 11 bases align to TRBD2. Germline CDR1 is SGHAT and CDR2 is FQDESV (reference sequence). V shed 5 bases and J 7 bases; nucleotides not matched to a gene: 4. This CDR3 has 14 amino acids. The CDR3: CASSPPSGRNIQYF. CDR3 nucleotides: TGTGCCAGCAGCCCCCCTAGCGGGAGGAACATTCAGTACTTC.

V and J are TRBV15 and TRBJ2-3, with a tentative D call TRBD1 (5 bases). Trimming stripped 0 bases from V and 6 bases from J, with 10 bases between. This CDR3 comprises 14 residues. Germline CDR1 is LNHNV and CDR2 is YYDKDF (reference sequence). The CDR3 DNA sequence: TGTGCCACCAGCAGAGATGCAGGGTCGGATACGCAGTATTTT. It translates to CATSRDAGSDTQYF.

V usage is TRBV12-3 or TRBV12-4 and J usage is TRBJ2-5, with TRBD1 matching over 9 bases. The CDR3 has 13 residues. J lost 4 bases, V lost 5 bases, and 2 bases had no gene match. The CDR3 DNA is TGTGCCAGCAGTCGGGACAGGGCAGAGACCCAGTACTTC. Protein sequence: CASSRDRAETQYF.

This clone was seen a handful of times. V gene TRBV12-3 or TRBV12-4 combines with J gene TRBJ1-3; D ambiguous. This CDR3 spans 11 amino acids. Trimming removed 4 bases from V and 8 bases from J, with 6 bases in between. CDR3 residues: CASSYYDTIYF. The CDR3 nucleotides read TGTGCCAGCAGTTACTATGACACCATATATTTT.

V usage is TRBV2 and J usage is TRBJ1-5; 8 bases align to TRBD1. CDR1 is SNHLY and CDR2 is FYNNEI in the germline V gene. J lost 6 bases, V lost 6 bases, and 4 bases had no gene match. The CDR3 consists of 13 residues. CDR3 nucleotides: TGTGCCAGCAGGGGACAGGCAACTCAGCCCCAGCATTTT. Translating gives CASRGQATQPQHF.

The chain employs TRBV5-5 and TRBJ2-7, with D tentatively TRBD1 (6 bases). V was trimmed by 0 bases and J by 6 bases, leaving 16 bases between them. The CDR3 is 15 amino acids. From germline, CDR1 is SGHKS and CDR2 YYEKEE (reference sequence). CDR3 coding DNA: TGTGCCAGCAGCTTGGCGACAGGTAATAACCGCGAGCAGTACTTC. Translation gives CASSLATGNNREQYF. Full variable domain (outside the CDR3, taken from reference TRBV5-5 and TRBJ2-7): DAGVTQSPTHLIKTRGQQVTLRCSPISGHKSVSWYQQVLGQGPQFIFQYYEKEERGRGNFPDRFSARQFPNYSSELNVNALLLGDSALYLCASSLATGNNREQYFGPGTRLTVT.

CDR3 sequence reads: CASSEIVAGRTEAFF. CDR3 DNA: TGTGCCAGCAGTGAAATCGTCGCAGGGCGAACTGAAGCTTTCTTT. The chain joins TRBV2 to TRBJ1-1; D possibly corresponds to TRBD1 (5 bases). Germline CDR1 and CDR2: SNHLY and FYNNEI. CDR3 length: 15 residues. V shed 2 bases and J shed 5 bases, with 15 bases lying between them.

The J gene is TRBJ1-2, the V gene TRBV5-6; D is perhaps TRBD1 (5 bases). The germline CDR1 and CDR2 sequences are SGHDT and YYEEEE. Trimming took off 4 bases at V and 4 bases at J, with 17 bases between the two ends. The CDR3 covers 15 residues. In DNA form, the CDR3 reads TGTGCCAGCAGCCCGACTTTGGACAACACCTATGGCTACACCTTC. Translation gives CASSPTLDNTYGYTF.

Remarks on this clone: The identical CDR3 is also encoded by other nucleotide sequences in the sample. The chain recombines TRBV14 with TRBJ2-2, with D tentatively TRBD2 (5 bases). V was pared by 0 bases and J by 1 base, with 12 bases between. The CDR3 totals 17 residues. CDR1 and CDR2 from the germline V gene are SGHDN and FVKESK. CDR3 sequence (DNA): TGTGCCAGCAGCCAAGATAAAGGGAGATTGAACACCGGGGAGCTGTTTTTT. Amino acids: CASSQDKGRLNTGELFF.

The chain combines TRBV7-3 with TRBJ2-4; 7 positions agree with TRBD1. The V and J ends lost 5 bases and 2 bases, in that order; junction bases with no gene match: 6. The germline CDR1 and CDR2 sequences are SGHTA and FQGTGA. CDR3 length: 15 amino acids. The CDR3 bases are TGTGCCAGCAGCGAGACAGGGAGCCCCAAAAACATTCAGTACTTC. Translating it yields CASSETGSPKNIQYF.

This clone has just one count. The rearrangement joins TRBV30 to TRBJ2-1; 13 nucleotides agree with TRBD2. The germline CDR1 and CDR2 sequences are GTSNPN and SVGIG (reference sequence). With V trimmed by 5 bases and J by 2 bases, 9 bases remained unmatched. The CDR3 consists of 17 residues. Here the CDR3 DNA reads TGTGCCTGGGACGGACTAGCGGGAGATACACCCTACAATGAGCAGTTCTTC. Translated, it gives CAWDGLAGDTPYNEQFF.

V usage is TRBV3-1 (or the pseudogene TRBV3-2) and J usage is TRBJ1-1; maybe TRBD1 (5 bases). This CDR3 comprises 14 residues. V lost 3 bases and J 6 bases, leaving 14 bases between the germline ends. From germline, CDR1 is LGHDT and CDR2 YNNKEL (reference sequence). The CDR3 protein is CASSQQGIVSEAFF. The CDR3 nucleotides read TGTGCCAGCAGCCAGCAGGGAATTGTCTCTGAAGCTTTCTTT.

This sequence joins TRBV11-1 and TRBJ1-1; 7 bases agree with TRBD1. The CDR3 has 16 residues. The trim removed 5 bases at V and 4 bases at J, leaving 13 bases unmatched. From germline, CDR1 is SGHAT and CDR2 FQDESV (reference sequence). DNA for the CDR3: TGTGCCAGCAGCCGCCCGGGACAGATCGGGAGCACTGAAGCTTTCTTT. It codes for CASSRPGQIGSTEAFF.

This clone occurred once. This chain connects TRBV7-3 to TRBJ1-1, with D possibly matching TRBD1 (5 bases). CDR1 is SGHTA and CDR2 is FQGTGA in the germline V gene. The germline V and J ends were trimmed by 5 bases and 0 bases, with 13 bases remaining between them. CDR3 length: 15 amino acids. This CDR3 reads CASSTPSGLNTEAFF. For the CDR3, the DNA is TGTGCCAGCAGCACCCCGTCAGGGCTGAACACTGAAGCTTTCTTT.

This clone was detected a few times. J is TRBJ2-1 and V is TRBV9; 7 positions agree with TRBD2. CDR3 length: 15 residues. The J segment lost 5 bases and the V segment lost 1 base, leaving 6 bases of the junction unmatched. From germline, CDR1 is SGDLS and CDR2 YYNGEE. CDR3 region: CASSVMWTSDNEQFF. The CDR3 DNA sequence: TGTGCCAGCAGCGTAATGTGGACTAGTGACAATGAGCAGTTCTTC.

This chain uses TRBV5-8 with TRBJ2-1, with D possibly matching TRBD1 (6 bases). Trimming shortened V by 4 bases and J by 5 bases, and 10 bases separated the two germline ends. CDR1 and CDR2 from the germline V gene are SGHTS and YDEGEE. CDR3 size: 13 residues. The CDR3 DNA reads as TGTGCCAGCAGCCGGGACACCAACAATGAGCAGTTCTTC. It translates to CASSRDTNNEQFF.

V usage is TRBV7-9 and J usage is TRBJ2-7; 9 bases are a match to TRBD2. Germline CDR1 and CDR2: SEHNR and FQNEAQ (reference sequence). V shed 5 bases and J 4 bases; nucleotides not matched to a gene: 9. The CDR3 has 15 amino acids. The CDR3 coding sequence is TGTGCCAGCAGCCTCGGGACTAGCCACTCGTACGAGCAGTACTTC. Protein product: CASSLGTSHSYEQYF.

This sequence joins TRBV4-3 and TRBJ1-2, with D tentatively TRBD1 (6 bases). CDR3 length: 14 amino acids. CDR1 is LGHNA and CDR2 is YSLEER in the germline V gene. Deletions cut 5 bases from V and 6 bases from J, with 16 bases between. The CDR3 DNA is TGCGCCAGCAGCAAACCCGGGGGGGGCAATGGCTACACCTTC. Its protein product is CASSKPGGGNGYTF.

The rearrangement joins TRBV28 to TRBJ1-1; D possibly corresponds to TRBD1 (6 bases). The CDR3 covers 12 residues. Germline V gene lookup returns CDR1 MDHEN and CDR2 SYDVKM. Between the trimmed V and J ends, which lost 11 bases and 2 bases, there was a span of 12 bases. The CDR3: CASGTTNTEAFF. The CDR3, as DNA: TGTGCCTCCGGGACAACAAACACTGAAGCTTTCTTT.

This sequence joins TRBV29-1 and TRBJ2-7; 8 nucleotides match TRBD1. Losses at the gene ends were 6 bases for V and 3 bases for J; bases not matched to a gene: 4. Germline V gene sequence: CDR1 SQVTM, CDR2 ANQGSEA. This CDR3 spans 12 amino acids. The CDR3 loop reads CSVLTGDYEQYF. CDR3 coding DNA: TGCAGCGTCTTGACAGGGGACTACGAGCAGTACTTC.

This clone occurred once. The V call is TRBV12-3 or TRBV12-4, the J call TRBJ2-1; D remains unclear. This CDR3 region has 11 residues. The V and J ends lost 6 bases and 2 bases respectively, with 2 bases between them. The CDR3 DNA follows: TGTGCCAGCAGCACCTACAATGAGCAGTTCTTC. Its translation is CASSTYNEQFF.

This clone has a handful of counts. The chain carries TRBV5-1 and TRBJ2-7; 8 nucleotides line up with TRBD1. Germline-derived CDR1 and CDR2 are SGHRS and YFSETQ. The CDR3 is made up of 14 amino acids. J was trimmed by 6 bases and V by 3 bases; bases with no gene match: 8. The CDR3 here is CASSSMNGQGEQYF. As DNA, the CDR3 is TGCGCCAGCAGCTCAATGAACGGACAGGGCGAGCAGTACTTC.

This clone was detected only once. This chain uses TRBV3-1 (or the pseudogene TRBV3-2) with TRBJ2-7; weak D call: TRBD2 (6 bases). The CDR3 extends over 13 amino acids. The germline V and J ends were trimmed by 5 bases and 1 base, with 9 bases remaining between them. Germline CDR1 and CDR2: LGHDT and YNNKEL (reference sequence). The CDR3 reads CASSIRGSYEQYF. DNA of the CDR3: TGTGCCAGCAGCATCCGGGGGTCCTACGAGCAGTACTTC.

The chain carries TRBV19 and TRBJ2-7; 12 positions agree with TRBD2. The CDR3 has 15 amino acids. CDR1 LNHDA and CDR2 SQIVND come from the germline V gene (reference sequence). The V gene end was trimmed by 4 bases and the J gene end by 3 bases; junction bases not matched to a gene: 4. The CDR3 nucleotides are TGTGCCAGTAGTAAACCGGGACTAGCGGGCTACGAGCAGTACTTC. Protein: CASSKPGLAGYEQYF. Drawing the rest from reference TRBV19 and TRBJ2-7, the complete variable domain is DGGITQSPKYLFRKEGQNVTLSCEQNLNHDAMYWYRQDPGQGLRLIYYSQIVNDFQKGDIAEGYSVSREKKESFPLTVTSAQKNPTAFYLCASSKPGLAGYEQYFGPGTRLTVT.